A single sample gave rise to the 8 T cell receptor beta chains below, sequenced in a study of brain T cells in children with intractable seizures. Time point given: blood from clinic visit 5 months post-surgery; TSC patient then seizure free. TCRdb's copy holds only in-frame clones and misses some; the assay was immunoSEQ multiplex PCR. The sample records about 320,000 clones, 93% being singletons. The starting material was peripheral blood, obtained about 5 months after surgery. These receptors were collected from a boy under three years old with tuberous sclerosis and intractable seizures.

CDR3: CASSEPSGGAGELFF. The DNA of the CDR3 is TGTGCCAGCAGTGAACCTAGCGGGGGGGCCGGGGAGCTGTTTTTT. The chain has TRBV6-1 and TRBJ2-2; 12 nucleotides match TRBD2. Trimming cost V 2 bases and J 6 bases; bases outside gene matches: 1. The CDR3 length is 15 residues. Germline CDR1 is MNHNS and CDR2 is SASEGT.

The chain carries TRBV5-6 and TRBJ1-2; D is uncertain. Germline V gene lookup returns CDR1 SGHDT and CDR2 YYEEEE. The length of the CDR3 is 13 residues. V was pared by 2 bases and J by 8 bases, with 13 bases between. The CDR3 loop reads CASSFRITGGYTF. The CDR3 nucleotides read TGTGCCAGCAGCTTTCGTATAACTGGCGGCTACACCTTC.

The rearrangement joins TRBV4-2 to TRBJ2-2; 9 bases are shared with TRBD2. Germline CDR1 LGHNA, CDR2 YNFKEQ. The CDR3 runs 17 residues. J was trimmed by 6 bases and V by 0 bases; bases with no gene match: 8. The CDR3 DNA follows: TGTGCCAGCAGCCAAGATATGGAGCGGGGGGCCGCCGGGGAGCTGTTTTTT. Translation: CASSQDMERGAAGELFF.

V and J are TRBV6-5 and TRBJ1-4; 11 bases line up with TRBD1. Germline V lookup: CDR1 MNHEY, CDR2 SVGAGI. The CDR3 loop spans 14 amino acids. The V and J ends lost 4 bases and 8 bases, in that order; junction bases with no gene match: 3. In DNA form, the CDR3 reads TGTGCCAGCAGTTGGGGACAGGGGGAGGAAAAACTGTTTTTT. Protein: CASSWGQGEEKLFF.

About this clone itself: Because the CDR3's place on the DNA is in doubt, the DNA is left out and the CDR3 is given as listed by TCRdb. The chain recombines TRBV28 with TRBJ2-3; the table's D call TRBD2 went unverified against the DNA. Looked up from germline, CDR1 is MDHEN and CDR2 is SYDVKM. The length of the CDR3 is 15 amino acids, counting both ends. This CDR3 is CASSTSEQAADTQYF.

V usage is TRBV29-1 and J usage is TRBJ2-7; no clear D gene. The germline V gene has CDR1 SQVTM and CDR2 ANQGSEA. The V gene lost 0 bases and the J gene lost 4 bases, with 10 bases spanning the gap. CDR3 length: 13 residues. The CDR3 loop is CSVEDKASYEQYF. CDR3 DNA: TGCAGCGTTGAAGATAAGGCCAGTTACGAGCAGTACTTC.

This sequence joins TRBV18 and TRBJ2-5, with a weak D call TRBD2 (6 bases). Deletions cut 6 bases from V and 0 bases from J, with 14 bases between. Germline CDR1 is KGHSH and CDR2 is LQKENI. The CDR3 length is 15 residues. The DNA for the CDR3 is TGTGCCAGCTCTCCGGGGGACGCGTACCAAGAGACCCAGTACTTC. It translates to CASSPGDAYQETQYF.

The chain is built from TRBV28 and TRBJ1-2, with a tentative D call TRBD1 (6 bases). There are 15 residues in the CDR3. Deletions cut 0 bases from V and 8 bases from J, with 16 bases between. Looked up from germline, CDR1 is MDHEN and CDR2 is SYDVKM. For the CDR3, the DNA is TGTGCCAGCAGTTTATGGGGCCAGGGGAGGCAGGGCTACACCTTC. This codes for CASSLWGQGRQGYTF.